This T cell receptor (beta chain) was identified during a study of T cells in Graves' hyperthyroidism and ophthalmopathy. Looking at the study overall: Specimen type is peripheral blood, collected at initial diagnosis prior to any treatment. Study-level points and caveats: Most thyroid clonotypes expanded above 0.001 appeared in blood too.

TCR beta CDR3 regions were amplified from RNA transcripts. The TCR CDR3 was amplified in a first-round RT-PCR using the HTBI primer set. Using its own MiXCR run on the multiplex PCR reads, TCRdb lists one record per CDR3 protein. The repertoire has over 500,000 distinct CDR3 sequences, 17% of them found once; the top ten carry 17%. Exclusion of a patient resulted from uncontrolled infection, other autoimmune disease, pregnancy or lactation. This clonotype was picked up a small number of times. Its antigen is as yet unknown. This TCR was sampled from a young woman with Graves' ophthalmopathy. Input material: blood.

DNA of the CDR3: TGTGCCAGCAGTTACTCTTCTAGCGGGCTCTACGAGCAGTACTTC. It codes for CASSYSSSGLYEQYF. The chain recombines TRBV6-5 with TRBJ2-7, with 8 bases that match TRBD2. The CDR3 is 15 residues long. Losses at the gene ends were 0 bases for V and 3 bases for J; bases not matched to a gene: 4. Germline CDR1 and CDR2: MNHEY and SVGAGI.